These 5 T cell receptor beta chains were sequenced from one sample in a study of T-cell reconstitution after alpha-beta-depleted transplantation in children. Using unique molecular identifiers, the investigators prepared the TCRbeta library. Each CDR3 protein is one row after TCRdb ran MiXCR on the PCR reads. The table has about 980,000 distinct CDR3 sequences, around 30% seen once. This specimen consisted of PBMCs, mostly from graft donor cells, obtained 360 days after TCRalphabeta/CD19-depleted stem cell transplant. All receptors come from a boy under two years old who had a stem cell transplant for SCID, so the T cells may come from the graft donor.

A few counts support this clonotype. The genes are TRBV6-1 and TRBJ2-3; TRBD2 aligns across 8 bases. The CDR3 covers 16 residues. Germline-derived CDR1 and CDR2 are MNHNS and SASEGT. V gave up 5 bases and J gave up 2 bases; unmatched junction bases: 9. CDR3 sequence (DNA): TGTGCCAGCAGTCCTGAAGGACTAGCTTCCACAGATACGCAGTATTTT. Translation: CASSPEGLASTDTQYF.

CDR3 sequence reads: CASNGRGRTGELFF. The CDR3 DNA is TGTGCCAGTAACGGCAGGGGACGGACCGGGGAGCTGTTTTTT. V and J are TRBV19 and TRBJ2-2, with D perhaps matching TRBD1 (6 bases). The V gene's germline CDR1 is LNHDA and CDR2 SQIVND (reference sequence). V lost 7 bases to trimming and J lost 5 bases, with 14 bases between them. The CDR3 spans 14 residues.

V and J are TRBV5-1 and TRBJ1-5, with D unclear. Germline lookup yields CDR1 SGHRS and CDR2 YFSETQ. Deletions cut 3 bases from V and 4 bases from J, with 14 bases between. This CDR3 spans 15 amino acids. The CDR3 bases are TGCGCCAGCAGCTCCCTGGGAGCCATGAATCAGCCCCAGCATTTT. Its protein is CASSSLGAMNQPQHF.

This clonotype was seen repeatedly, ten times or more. The CDR3 nucleotides read TGCAGTGCTAGCGGGACTAGCGGGGGGGTTTTATACAATGAGCAGTTCTTC. Translated: CSASGTSGGVLYNEQFF. The chain has TRBV20-1 and TRBJ2-1; TRBD2 aligns across 16 bases. Trimming removed 3 bases from V and 4 bases from J; junction bases left unmatched: 6. This CDR3 comprises 17 residues. In germline, CDR1 is DFQATT, CDR2 SNEGSKA (reference sequence).

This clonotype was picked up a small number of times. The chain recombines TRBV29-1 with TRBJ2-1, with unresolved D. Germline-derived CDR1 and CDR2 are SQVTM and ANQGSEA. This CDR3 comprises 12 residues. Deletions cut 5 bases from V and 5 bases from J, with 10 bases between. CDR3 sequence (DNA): TGCAGCGTTAAAAGGTGGAACAATGAGCAGTTCTTC. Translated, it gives CSVKRWNNEQFF.